The source of this T cell receptor beta chain is a study of B cell selection in AIRE deficiency. Study conclusions and caveats: AIRE-deficient Tconv and Treg repertoires matched healthy donors in TCRBV, CDR3 length, diversity.

Some clones are missing from TCRdb's copy, which holds only in-frame ones; the method was immunoSEQ multiplex PCR. The sample has 28,000 or so clones, about nine tenths seen once. CDR1 WNHNN and CDR2 SYGVQD come from the germline V gene (reference sequence). The CDR3 has 13 residues. Regulatory T cells were sorted as CD4+CD25hiCD127low/negative. Controls came from healthy donors unrelated to patients. As regards this clone: The antigen is unknown. One junction end disagrees with the germline gene, perhaps due to a read error.

This receptor was taken from a human donor in good health. The gene calls are TRBV10-1 and TRBJ2-7; unclear D gene. The sample taken for sequencing was CD4+CD25+ Tregs sorted from PBMCs. This CDR3 reads CVSSEWGSLGQYF. CDR3 DNA sequence: TGCGTCAGCAGTGAATGGGGAAGTTTGGGGCAGTACTTC.